This entry describes one T cell receptor (beta chain). Sequencing was performed with immunoSEQ multiplex PCR; in TCRdb, only in-frame clones are kept and a portion is missing. The top ten clones hold roughly 0.39% of a sample with tens of thousands of clones, more than 90% of them seen once. The sample belongs to a study of technical replicates of blood from several donors. The germline V gene encodes CDR1 SGHNT and CDR2 YYREEE (reference sequence). CDR3 length equals 18 residues. The ends lost 2 bases at V and 1 base at J; junction bases unmatched: 7. The chain couples TRBV5-4 to TRBJ2-3, with 13 nucleotides matching TRBD2. The origin of this receptor is a human donor in good health. The sequencing input was T cells isolated from PBMCs. CDR3 protein: CASSFRLAGGWGTDTQYF. The CDR3 DNA is TGTGCCAGCAGCTTTAGACTAGCGGGAGGTTGGGGCACAGATACGCAGTATTTT.